The sequence of this T cell receptor (beta chain) was determined in a study of T-cell memory formation after mild COVID-19. TCRdb reprocessed the 5' RACE reads with MiXCR, giving one entry per CDR3 protein. This sample has 310,000 or so distinct CDR3 sequences; roughly 15% occur once, and the top ten carry approximately 23%. This clonotype came up a few times. Germline CDR1 and CDR2: SQVTM and ANQGSEA. The CDR3 is 13 residues long. Trimming cost V 3 bases and J 5 bases, with 13 bases left between them. The sequence was collected from a man younger than 35 who had mild COVID-19 (a few samples of this study predate the infection). Cell type and time point are not known. Sequences were obtained from PBMCs or a T cell subset sorted from them (not recorded which). The rearrangement uses TRBV29-1 and TRBJ2-5; D is uncertain. The CDR3 protein is CSVDFPAGETQYF. The CDR3 DNA follows: TGCAGCGTTGATTTTCCAGCAGGCGAGACCCAGTACTTC.